The 22 T cell receptor beta chains given below trace back to one sample, sequenced in a study of CD8+CD57+ T cells in acquired aplastic anemia. The study profiled TCR beta VDJ and CDR3 using genomic DNA as template. TCRdb independently ran MiXCR on the reads; one entry per CDR3 protein. The sample yields 170,000 or so distinct CDR3 sequences, 55% to 65% seen once. Before being chosen for sequencing, patients had shown CD8+CD57+ cell expansion by flow cytometry. The sample comprised sorted CD4+, CD8+, or CD8+CD57+ T cells (not recorded which) from PBMCs. These receptors came from a human donor with aplastic anemia.

The chain uses TRBV25-1 and TRBJ2-1; 7 bases match TRBD1. The germline gives CDR1 MGHDK, CDR2 SYGVNS. There are 15 residues in the CDR3. Losses at the gene ends were 3 bases for V and 0 bases for J; bases not matched to a gene: 2. The CDR3 nucleotides are TGTGCCAGCAGTGAGGGACAGAGCTCCTACAATGAGCAGTTCTTC. This codes for CASSEGQSSYNEQFF. Looking up the rest from reference TRBV25-1 and TRBJ2-1 gives the full variable domain: EADIYQTPRYLVIGTGKKITLECSQTMGHDKMYWYQQDPGMELHLIHYSYGVNSTEKGDLSSESTVSRIRTEHFPLTLESARPSHTSQYLCASSEGQSSYNEQFFGPGTRLTVL.

This clonotype was detected once. In this CDR3 the conserved last residue, phenylalanine or tryptophan, is missing, so a read error is likely. The chain links TRBV7-3 to TRBJ2-6; D ambiguous. CDR1 and CDR2 from the germline V gene are SGHTA and FQGTGA. The CDR3 covers 15 residues. CDR3 protein: CARSSGRSGANVLTL. Written as DNA, the CDR3 is TGTGCCAGAAGCTCAGGCCGCTCTGGGGCCAACGTCCTGACTCTC.

The chain is built from TRBV3-1 and TRBJ2-1; D is uncertain. Looked up from germline, CDR1 is LGHDT and CDR2 is YNNKEL (reference sequence). The CDR3 totals 16 residues. The germline V and J ends were trimmed by 0 bases and 3 bases, with 12 bases remaining between them. DNA of the CDR3: TGTGCCAGCAGCCAAGATGGGTGGGGAAACTACAATGAGCAGTTCTTC. Protein: CASSQDGWGNYNEQFF.

The chain is built from TRBV4-3 and TRBJ1-1, with D perhaps matching TRBD1 (5 bases). V lost 3 bases and J 1 base, leaving 12 bases between the germline ends. Germline V lookup: CDR1 LGHNA, CDR2 YSLEER. This CDR3 spans 15 amino acids. The CDR3 is CASSHTGSPNTEAFF. The CDR3 DNA sequence: TGCGCCAGCAGCCATACAGGATCCCCGAACACTGAAGCTTTCTTT.

This clonotype came up a few times. At one end the junction does not follow the germline gene, possibly because of a read error. The chain links TRBV7-7 to TRBJ1-6; D is possibly TRBD1 (5 bases). Germline lookup yields CDR1 SSHAT and CDR2 FNYEAQ (reference sequence). This CDR3 has 13 amino acids. The CDR3 DNA reads as TGTGCTAGCAGCTTAGACAGAGATTCACCCCTCCACTTT. Amino acids: CASSLDRDSPLHF.

The gene calls are TRBV29-1 and TRBJ1-2; weak D call: TRBD1 (5 bases). V was shortened by 7 bases and J by 6 bases, with 9 bases between the two germline ends. This CDR3 is 10 amino acids long. Germline CDR1 is SQVTM and CDR2 is ANQGSEA. As DNA, the CDR3 is TGCAGCGCGGGGGGGGATGGCTACACCTTC. Translated, it gives CSAGGDGYTF.

J is TRBJ2-7 and V is TRBV10-3; maybe TRBD2 (6 bases). The V and J ends lost 6 bases and 3 bases respectively, with 15 bases between them. Germline CDR1 reads ENHRY; CDR2 reads SYGVKD. This CDR3 contains 14 residues. The CDR3 here is CAISPGLQGYEQYF. The CDR3 nucleotides read TGTGCCATCAGCCCGGGACTCCAAGGCTACGAGCAGTACTTC.

The chain recombines TRBV25-1 with TRBJ2-2; TRBD1 matches at 9 bases. From germline, CDR1 is MGHDK and CDR2 SYGVNS. The junction had 3 bases not matched to a gene; V was cut back by 2 bases and J by 14 bases. CDR3 length: 12 residues. The CDR3 region is CASSEEGQGLFF. CDR3 bases: TGTGCCAGCAGTGAAGAGGGACAGGGTCTGTTTTTT.

V is TRBV7-6 and J is TRBJ1-2; D is unclear. CDR3 size: 15 residues. Trimming took 1 base from V and 2 from J, leaving 11 bases between them. CDR1 and CDR2 from the germline V gene are SGHVS and FNYEAQ. The CDR3 reads CASSLGTHPNYGYTF. CDR3 coding DNA: TGTGCCAGCAGCTTAGGGACCCACCCAAACTATGGCTACACCTTC.

CDR3 sequence reads: CAISESGTGTSTGELFF. The CDR3 bases are TGTGCCATCAGTGAGTCGGGAACCGGGACTAGCACCGGGGAGCTGTTTTTT. This rearrangement joins TRBV10-3 to TRBJ2-2; 8 bases are a match to TRBD2. The CDR3 loop spans 17 amino acids. V lost 0 bases and J lost 4; bases outside the gene matches: 7. Germline values: CDR1 ENHRY, CDR2 SYGVKD.

This clonotype was counted between two and nine times. This sequence joins TRBV15 and TRBJ1-6; D gene unclear. CDR3 size: 14 residues. The V end lost 4 bases, the J end lost 9 bases, and 13 bases lay between the germline ends. Germline CDR1 and CDR2: LNHNV and YYDKDF (reference sequence). The CDR3 here is CATSTGRLGSPLHF. The CDR3 DNA reads TGTGCCACCAGCACCGGCCGATTAGGTTCACCCCTCCACTTT.

This clonotype has ten or more counts. V is TRBV5-5 and J is TRBJ1-1; D is unresolved. Germline-derived CDR1 and CDR2 are SGHKS and YYEKEE (reference sequence). The V gene lost 1 base and the J gene lost 4 bases, with 5 bases spanning the gap. The CDR3 is 12 residues long. CDR3: CASSLLLTEAFF. CDR3 bases: TGTGCCAGCAGCTTGCTTCTCACTGAAGCTTTCTTT.

This clonotype was picked up many times. This sequence joins TRBV11-2 and TRBJ1-4, with TRBD1 matching 7 bases. This CDR3 spans 15 amino acids. V dropped 1 base and J dropped 3; count of bases not matched to a gene: 2. Germline V gene lookup returns CDR1 SGHAT and CDR2 FQNNGV. The CDR3 DNA reads TGTGCCAGCAGCTTAGTGCAGGGGGCTAATGAAAAACTGTTTTTT. Translation: CASSLVQGANEKLFF.

This sequence joins TRBV19 and TRBJ1-1, with a weak D call TRBD1 (5 bases). Trimming pared 10 bases from V and 4 bases from J, leaving 13 bases between. This CDR3 comprises 12 residues. CDR1 and CDR2 (germline): LNHDA, SQIVND (reference sequence). In nucleotides, the CDR3 is TGTGCCACCTCGGGGGGGGGCACTGAAGCTTTCTTT. Translating it yields CATSGGGTEAFF.

At least ten counts were recorded for this clonotype. CDR3 in DNA: TGTGCCAGCAGCAACCCCTACTATGGCTACACCTTC. This translates into CASSNPYYGYTF. The chain uses TRBV5-8 and TRBJ1-2; D is unclear. The CDR3 is made up of 12 amino acids. The V gene lost 4 bases and the J gene lost 3 bases, with 7 bases spanning the gap. Germline V lookup: CDR1 SGHTS, CDR2 YDEGEE. The full variable domain, in which reference TRBV5-8 and TRBJ1-2 provide the parts outside the CDR3, is EAGVTQSPTHLIKTRGQQATLRCSPISGHTSVYWYQQALGLGLQFLLWYDEGEERNRGNFPPRFSGRQFPNYSSELNVNALELEDSALYLCASSNPYYGYTFGSGTRLTVV.

The rearrangement uses TRBV20-1 and TRBJ2-7; D perhaps matches TRBD1 (5 bases). V was pared by 1 base and J by 4 bases, with 14 bases between. This CDR3 spans 14 amino acids. Per the germline V gene, CDR1 is DFQATT and CDR2 is SNEGSKA (reference sequence). In DNA, the CDR3 is TGCAGTGCTAGAGTTAGCCCGAAGGGGTACGAGCAGTACTTC. Translated: CSARVSPKGYEQYF.

This clonotype was seen more than once but under ten times. This chain links TRBV10-1 with TRBJ2-3; D may be TRBD1 or TRBD2 (5 bases each). V was clipped by 0 bases and J by 5 bases, with 9 bases between them. Germline-derived CDR1 and CDR2 are WNHNN and SYGVQD (reference sequence). The CDR3 covers 14 residues. DNA for the CDR3: TGCGCCAGCAGTGAGTCGGGGACCGGAGATACGCAGTATTTT. Translation gives CASSESGTGDTQYF.

This chain links TRBV10-2 with TRBJ1-1, with D possibly matching TRBD1 (5 bases). The CDR3 runs 15 residues. Germline-derived CDR1 and CDR2 are WSHSY and SAAADI. Trimming took off 7 bases at V and 0 bases at J, with 15 bases between the two ends. The CDR3 DNA is TGCGCCAGCACCCCGTTTGGGGCCATGAACACTGAAGCTTTCTTT. Translation gives CASTPFGAMNTEAFF.

Comment on this clonotype: The junction and the germline gene differ at one end; a read error may be behind it. The chain recombines TRBV9 with TRBJ1-5, with 7 positions matching TRBD1. Looked up from germline, CDR1 is SGDLS and CDR2 is YYNGEE. The CDR3 has 14 amino acids. The DNA of the CDR3 is TGCGCCAGCAGCCAGGGGGGGTTCAATCAGCCCCAGCATTTT. Translation: CASSQGGFNQPQHF.

The V and J genes are TRBV7-2 and TRBJ1-6; D gene ambiguous. V was trimmed by 5 bases and J by 10 bases, leaving 18 bases between them. CDR1 is SGHTA, CDR2 FQGNSA, per germline. There are 15 residues in the CDR3. The CDR3 spells CASSPEDIIGSPLHF. The CDR3 bases are TGTGCCAGCAGCCCCGAAGACATCATAGGATCACCCCTCCACTTT.

This chain connects TRBV10-3 to TRBJ1-1, with D maybe TRBD1 (5 bases). Germline-derived CDR1 and CDR2 are ENHRY and SYGVKD. The CDR3 contains 16 residues. V lost 2 bases to trimming and J lost 5 bases, with 18 bases between them. The CDR3: CAISETGSRTRTEAFF. CDR3 nucleotides: TGTGCCATCAGTGAGACAGGAAGTCGAACCCGGACTGAAGCTTTCTTT.

In its sample, this clonotype was seen many times. This sequence joins TRBV19 and TRBJ2-7, with unresolved D. CDR1 is LNHDA, CDR2 SQIVND, per germline (reference sequence). V lost 3 bases and J lost 6, with 6 bases in between. The CDR3 contains 11 residues. The DNA for the CDR3 is TGTGCCAGTAGTATTTCGGGCGAGCAGTACTTC. Translating gives CASSISGEQYF.